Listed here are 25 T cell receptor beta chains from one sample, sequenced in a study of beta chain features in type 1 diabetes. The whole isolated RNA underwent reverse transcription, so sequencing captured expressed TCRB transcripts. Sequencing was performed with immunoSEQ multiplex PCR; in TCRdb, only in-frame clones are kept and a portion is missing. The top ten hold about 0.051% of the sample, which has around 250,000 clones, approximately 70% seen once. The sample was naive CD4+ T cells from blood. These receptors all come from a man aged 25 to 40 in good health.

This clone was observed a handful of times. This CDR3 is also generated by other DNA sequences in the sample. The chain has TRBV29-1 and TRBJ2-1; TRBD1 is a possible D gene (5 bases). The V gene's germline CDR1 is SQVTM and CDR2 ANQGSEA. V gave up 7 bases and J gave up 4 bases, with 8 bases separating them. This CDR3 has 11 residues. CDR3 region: CSGGPYNEQFF. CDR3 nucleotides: TGCAGCGGGGGCCCATACAATGAGCAGTTCTTC.

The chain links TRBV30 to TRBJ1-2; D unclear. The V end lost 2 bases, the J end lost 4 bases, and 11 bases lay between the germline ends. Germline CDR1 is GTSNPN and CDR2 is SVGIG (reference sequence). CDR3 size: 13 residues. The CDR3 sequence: CAWSNAVPYGYTF. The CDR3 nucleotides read TGTGCCTGGAGTAATGCGGTGCCCTATGGCTACACCTTC.

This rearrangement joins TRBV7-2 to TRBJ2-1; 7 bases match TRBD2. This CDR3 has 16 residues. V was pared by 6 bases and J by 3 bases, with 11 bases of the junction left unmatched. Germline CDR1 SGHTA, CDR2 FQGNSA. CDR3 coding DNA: TGTGCCAGCAGTGGTTATGAAAGCGGGGTCTACAATGAGCAGTTCTTC. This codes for CASSGYESGVYNEQFF.

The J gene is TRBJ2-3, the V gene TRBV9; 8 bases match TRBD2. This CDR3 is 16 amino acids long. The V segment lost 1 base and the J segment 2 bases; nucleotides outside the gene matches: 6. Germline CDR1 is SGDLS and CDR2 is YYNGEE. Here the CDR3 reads CASSVYSSGFTDTQYF. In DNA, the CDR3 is TGTGCCAGCAGCGTATATTCTAGCGGGTTCACAGATACGCAGTATTTT.

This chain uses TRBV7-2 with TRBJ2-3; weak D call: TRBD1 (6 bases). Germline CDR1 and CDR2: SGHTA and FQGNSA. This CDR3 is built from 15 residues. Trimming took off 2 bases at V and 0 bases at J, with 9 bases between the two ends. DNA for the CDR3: TGTGCCAGCAGCTTAAGGACAGATAGCACAGATACGCAGTATTTT. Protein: CASSLRTDSTDTQYF.

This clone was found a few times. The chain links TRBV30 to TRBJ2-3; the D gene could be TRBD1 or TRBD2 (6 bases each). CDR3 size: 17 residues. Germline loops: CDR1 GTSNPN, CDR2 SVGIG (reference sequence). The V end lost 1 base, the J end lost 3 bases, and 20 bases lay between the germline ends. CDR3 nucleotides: TGTGCCTGGAGTGGACCCCGGGGGCCTCCCTTTACAGATACGCAGTATTTT. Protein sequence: CAWSGPRGPPFTDTQYF.

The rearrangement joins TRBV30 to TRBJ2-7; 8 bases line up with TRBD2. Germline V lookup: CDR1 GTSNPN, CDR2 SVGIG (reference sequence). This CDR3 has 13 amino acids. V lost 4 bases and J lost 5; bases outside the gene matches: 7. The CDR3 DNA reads TGTGCCTGGAAGAGCGGGAGTACCCACGAGCAGTACTTC. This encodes CAWKSGSTHEQYF.

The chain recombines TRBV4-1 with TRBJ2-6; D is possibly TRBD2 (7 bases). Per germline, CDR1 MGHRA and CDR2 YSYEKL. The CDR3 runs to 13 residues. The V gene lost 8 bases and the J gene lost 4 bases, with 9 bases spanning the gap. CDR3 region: CASRGAGANVLTF. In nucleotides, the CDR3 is TGCGCCAGCCGGGGGGCCGGGGCCAACGTCCTGACTTTC.

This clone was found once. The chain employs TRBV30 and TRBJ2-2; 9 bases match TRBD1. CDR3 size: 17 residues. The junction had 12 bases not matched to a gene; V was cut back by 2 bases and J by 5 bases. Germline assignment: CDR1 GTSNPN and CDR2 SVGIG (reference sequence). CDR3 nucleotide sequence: TGTGCCTGGAGTCCCCGCCCGGGACAGGGAGTTACCGGGGAGCTGTTTTTT. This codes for CAWSPRPGQGVTGELFF. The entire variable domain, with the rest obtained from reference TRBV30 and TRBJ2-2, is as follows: SQTIHQWPATLVQPVGSPLSLECTVEGTSNPNLYWYRQAAGRGLQLLFYSVGIGQISSEVPQNLSASRPQDRQFILSSKKLLLSDSGFYLCAWSPRPGQGVTGELFFGEGSRLTVL.

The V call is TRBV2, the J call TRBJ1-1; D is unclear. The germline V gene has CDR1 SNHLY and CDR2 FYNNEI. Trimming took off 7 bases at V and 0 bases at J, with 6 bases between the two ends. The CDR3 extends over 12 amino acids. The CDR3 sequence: CASNSVNTEAFF. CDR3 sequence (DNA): TGTGCCAGCAATTCGGTGAACACTGAAGCTTTCTTT. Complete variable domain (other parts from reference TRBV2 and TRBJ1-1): EPEVTQTPSHQVTQMGQEVILRCVPISNHLYFYWYRQILGQKVEFLVSFYNNEISEKSEIFDDQFSVERPDGSNFTLKIRSTKLEDSAMYFCASNSVNTEAFFGQGTRLTVV.

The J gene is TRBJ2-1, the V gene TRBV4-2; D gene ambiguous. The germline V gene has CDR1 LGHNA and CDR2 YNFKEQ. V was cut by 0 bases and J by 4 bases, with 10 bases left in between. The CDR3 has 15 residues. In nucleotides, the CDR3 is TGTGCCAGCAGCCAAGATCAGCCAGAGTACAATGAGCAGTTCTTC. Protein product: CASSQDQPEYNEQFF.

CDR3 protein: CASSLSRQETQYF. The CDR3, as DNA: TGTGCCAGCAGCTTATCGCGGCAAGAGACCCAGTACTTC. This chain uses TRBV11-2 with TRBJ2-5; D is unresolved. This CDR3 has 13 amino acids. Trimming stripped 2 bases from V and 2 bases from J, with 6 bases between. Germline V gives CDR1 SGHAT, CDR2 FQNNGV.

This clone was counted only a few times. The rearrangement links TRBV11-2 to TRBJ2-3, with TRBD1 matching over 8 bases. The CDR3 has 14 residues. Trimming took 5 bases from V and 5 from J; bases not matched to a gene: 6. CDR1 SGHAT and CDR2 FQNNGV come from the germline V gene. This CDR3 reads CASSPQGAQDTQYF. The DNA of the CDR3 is TGTGCCAGCAGCCCTCAGGGGGCCCAAGATACGCAGTATTTT. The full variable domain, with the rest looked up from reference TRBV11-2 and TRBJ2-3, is EAGVAQSPRYKIIEKRQSVAFWCNPISGHATLYWYQQILGQGPKLLIQFQNNGVVDDSQLPKDRFSAERLKGVDSTLKIQPAKLEDSAVYLCASSPQGAQDTQYFGPGTRLTVL.

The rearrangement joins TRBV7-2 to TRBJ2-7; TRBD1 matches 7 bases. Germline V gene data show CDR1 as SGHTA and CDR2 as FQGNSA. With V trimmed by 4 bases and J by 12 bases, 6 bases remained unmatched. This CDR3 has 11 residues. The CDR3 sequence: CASSSWDRLYF. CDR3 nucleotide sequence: TGTGCCAGCAGCTCATGGGACAGATTGTACTTC.

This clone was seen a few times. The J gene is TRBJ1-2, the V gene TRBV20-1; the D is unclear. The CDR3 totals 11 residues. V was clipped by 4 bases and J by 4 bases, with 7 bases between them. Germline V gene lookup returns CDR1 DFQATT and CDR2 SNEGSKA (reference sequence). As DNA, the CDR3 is TGCAGTGCTACCCCCAGCTATGGCTACACCTTC. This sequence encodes CSATPSYGYTF.

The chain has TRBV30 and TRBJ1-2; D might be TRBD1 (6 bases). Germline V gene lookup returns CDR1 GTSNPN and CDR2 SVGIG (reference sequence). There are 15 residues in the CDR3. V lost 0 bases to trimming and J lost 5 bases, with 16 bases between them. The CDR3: CAWSVLGAGDYGYTF. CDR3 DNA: TGTGCCTGGAGTGTATTGGGGGCTGGAGATTATGGCTACACCTTC.

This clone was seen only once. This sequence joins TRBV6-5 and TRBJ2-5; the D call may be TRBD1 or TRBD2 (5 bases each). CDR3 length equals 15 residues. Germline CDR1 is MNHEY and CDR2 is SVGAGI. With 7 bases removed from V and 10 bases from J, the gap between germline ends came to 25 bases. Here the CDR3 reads CASTATLTAQRGQYF. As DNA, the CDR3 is TGTGCCAGCACCGCGACCTTGACTGCCCAGAGGGGCCAGTACTTC.

The CDR3 coding sequence is TGTGCCAGCAGCTTGGGGCTCGATAAAGAGACCCAGTACTTC. Translation gives CASSLGLDKETQYF. The chain couples TRBV5-6 to TRBJ2-5, with unresolved D. The germline V and J ends were trimmed by 0 bases and 3 bases, with 9 bases remaining between them. The CDR3 runs 14 residues. Germline V gene sequence: CDR1 SGHDT, CDR2 YYEEEE. The complete variable domain, with remaining parts taken from reference TRBV5-6 and TRBJ2-5, reads DAGVTQSPTHLIKTRGQQVTLRCSPKSGHDTVSWYQQALGQGPQFIFQYYEEEERQRGNFPDRFSGHQFPNYSSELNVNALLLGDSALYLCASSLGLDKETQYFGPGTRLLVL.

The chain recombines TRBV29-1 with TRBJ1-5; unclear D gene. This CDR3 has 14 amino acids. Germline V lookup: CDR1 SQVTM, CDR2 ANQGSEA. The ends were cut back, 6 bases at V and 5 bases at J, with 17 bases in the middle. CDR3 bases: TGCAGCGTGAAACACTGGGATCGAGATCAGCCCCAGCATTTT. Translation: CSVKHWDRDQPQHF.

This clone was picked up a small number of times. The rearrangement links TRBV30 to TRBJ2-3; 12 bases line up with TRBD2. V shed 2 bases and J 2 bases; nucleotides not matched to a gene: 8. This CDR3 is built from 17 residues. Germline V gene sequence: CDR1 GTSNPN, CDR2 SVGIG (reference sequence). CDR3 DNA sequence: TGTGCCTGGAGTCCCTCTCGGACTAGCGGGGTCACAGATACGCAGTATTTT. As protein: CAWSPSRTSGVTDTQYF.

CDR3 DNA sequence: TGTGCCAGCAGTTCTAGGCCGGGACTATCGCTCTACGAGCAGTACTTC. Translation: CASSSRPGLSLYEQYF. The rearrangement links TRBV7-9 to TRBJ2-7, with 7 positions matching TRBD2. Looked up from germline, CDR1 is SEHNR and CDR2 is FQNEAQ (reference sequence). The CDR3 has 16 amino acids. The trim removed 6 bases at V and 3 bases at J, leaving 14 bases unmatched.

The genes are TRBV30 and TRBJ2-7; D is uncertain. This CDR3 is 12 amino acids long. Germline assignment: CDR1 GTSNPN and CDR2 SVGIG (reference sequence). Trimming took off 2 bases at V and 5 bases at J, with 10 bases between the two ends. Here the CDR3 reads CAWSRTDNEQYF. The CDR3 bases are TGTGCCTGGAGTCGTACGGATAACGAGCAGTACTTC.

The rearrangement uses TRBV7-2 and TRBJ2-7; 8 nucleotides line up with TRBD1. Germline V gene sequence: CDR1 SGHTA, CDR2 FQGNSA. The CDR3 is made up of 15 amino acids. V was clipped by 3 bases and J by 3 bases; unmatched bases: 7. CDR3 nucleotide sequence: TGTGCCAGCAGCTTGGGATCGACAGGGGTCTACGAGCAGTACTTC. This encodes CASSLGSTGVYEQYF. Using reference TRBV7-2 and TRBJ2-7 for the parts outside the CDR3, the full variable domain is GAGVSQSPSNKVTEKGKDVELRCDPISGHTALYWYRQSLGQGLEFLIYFQGNSAPDKSGLPSDRFSAERTGGSVSTLTIQRTQQEDSAVYLCASSLGSTGVYEQYFGPGTRLTVT.

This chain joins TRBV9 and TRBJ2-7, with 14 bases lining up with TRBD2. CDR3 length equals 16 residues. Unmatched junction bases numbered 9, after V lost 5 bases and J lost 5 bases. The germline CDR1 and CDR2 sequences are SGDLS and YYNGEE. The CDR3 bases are TGTGCCAGCAGAGACGGGACTAGCGGGAGTACAGACGAGCAGTACTTC. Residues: CASRDGTSGSTDEQYF.

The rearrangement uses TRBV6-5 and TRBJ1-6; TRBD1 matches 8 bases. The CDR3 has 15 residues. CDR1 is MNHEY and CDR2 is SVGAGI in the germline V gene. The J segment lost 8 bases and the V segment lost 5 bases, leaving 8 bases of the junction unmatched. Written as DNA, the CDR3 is TGTGCCAGCAGTCTACTGGGACAGGTGGATTCACCCCTCCACTTT. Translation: CASSLLGQVDSPLHF.